The 12 T cell receptor beta chains given below trace back to one sample, sequenced in a study of Graves' ophthalmopathy and Graves' hyperthyroidism. RNA transcripts served as template for amplifying TCR beta CDR3 sequences. Following a first-round RT-PCR that used HTBI primers, a second-round multiplex PCR was carried out. TCRdb passed the multiplex PCR reads through MiXCR, listing each CDR3 protein once. There are a few hundred thousand distinct CDR3 sequences in the sample; around 16% occur only once, and roughly 1.6% lies in the top ten. Sequenced sample: peripheral blood. Source of these receptors: a woman between 18 and 30 years old with Graves' ophthalmopathy.

This clonotype was seen ten or more times. This sequence joins TRBV2 and TRBJ2-7; 9 bases agree with TRBD1. The CDR3 length is 16 residues. Germline trimming cut 0 bases from V and 5 bases from J; bases unmatched to any gene: 8. Germline CDR1 is SNHLY and CDR2 is FYNNEI. This CDR3 is CASSEAKGQGNHEQYF. The CDR3 nucleotides read TGTGCCAGCAGTGAAGCAAAAGGACAGGGGAACCACGAGCAGTACTTC.

This clonotype was recorded many times. The rearrangement joins TRBV5-1 to TRBJ2-3; D might be TRBD1 or TRBD2, each matching 5 bases. The CDR3 has 15 amino acids. V gave up 7 bases and J gave up 2 bases, with 17 bases separating them. Germline V CDR1 and CDR2: SGHRS, YFSETQ. The CDR3 sequence is CASSTQLGATDTQYF. The CDR3 nucleotides are TGCGCCAGCTCCACCCAACTAGGGGCCACAGATACGCAGTATTTT.

This chain links TRBV28 with TRBJ1-1; 10 bases align to TRBD1. Germline V lookup: CDR1 MDHEN, CDR2 SYDVKM. The CDR3 covers 16 residues. Unmatched junction bases numbered 12, after V lost 7 bases and J lost 4 bases. CDR3 protein: CASTPWDRGTATEAFF. The CDR3 coding sequence is TGTGCCAGCACTCCCTGGGACAGGGGAACGGCCACTGAAGCTTTCTTT.

This clonotype was recorded many times. CDR3 sequence: CASSLGGEGYEQYF. The CDR3 DNA is TGTGCCAGCAGCTTAGGAGGGGAAGGTTACGAGCAGTACTTC. The chain is built from TRBV7-9 and TRBJ2-7; the D call may be TRBD1 or TRBD2 (5 bases each). Trimming pared 1 base from V and 4 bases from J, leaving 11 bases between. This CDR3 is 14 amino acids long. CDR1 is SEHNR and CDR2 is FQNEAQ in the germline V gene (reference sequence).

There are many counts of this clonotype. The chain employs TRBV12-3 or TRBV12-4 and TRBJ1-6, with D maybe TRBD1 (5 bases). The CDR3 runs to 15 residues. Deletions cut 3 bases from V and 6 bases from J, with 12 bases between. CDR3 loop: CASSFSGPTNSPLHF. The DNA of the CDR3 is TGTGCCAGCAGTTTTTCGGGGCCCACTAATTCACCCCTCCACTTT.

This clonotype was counted at least ten times. This CDR3 is CASQHRDRGYDTEAFF. CDR3 sequence (DNA): TGTGCCAGCCAACACCGGGACAGGGGTTACGACACTGAAGCTTTCTTT. This chain connects TRBV11-2 to TRBJ1-1; 10 bases fit TRBD1. With 8 bases clipped from V and 3 bases from J, the junction kept 12 bases outside the gene matches. Germline-derived CDR1 and CDR2 are SGHAT and FQNNGV. The CDR3 contains 16 residues.

There are many counts of this clonotype. J is TRBJ2-7 and V is TRBV11-1; 8 bases are shared with TRBD2. Losses at the gene ends were 4 bases for V and 3 bases for J; bases not matched to a gene: 17. CDR3 size: 18 residues. Germline assignment: CDR1 SGHAT and CDR2 FQDESV (reference sequence). CDR3 DNA: TGTGCCAGCAGCTCCCAAACTAGCGGAGGGTCTGTGGGCTACGAGCAGTACTTC. It is translated as CASSSQTSGGSVGYEQYF.

This clonotype was seen ten or more times. The V call is TRBV9, the J call TRBJ1-2; TRBD1 might be the D (6 bases). V was clipped by 0 bases and J by 6 bases, with 12 bases between them. The CDR3 covers 14 residues. The germline gives CDR1 SGDLS, CDR2 YYNGEE. The CDR3: CASSVGQGRDGYTF. The CDR3, as DNA: TGTGCCAGCAGCGTAGGGCAGGGGCGCGATGGCTACACCTTC.

The chain couples TRBV19 to TRBJ2-7; 7 nucleotides line up with TRBD2. Germline V CDR1 and CDR2: LNHDA, SQIVND (reference sequence). V lost 7 bases, J lost 2 bases, and 14 bases stayed unmatched. The CDR3 is 16 amino acids. The CDR3 reads CASTYSGGDGTYEQYF. For the CDR3, the DNA is TGTGCCAGTACCTACAGTGGGGGGGACGGAACCTACGAGCAGTACTTC.

This clonotype has a count of ten or more. The chain combines TRBV14 with TRBJ1-6; D unresolved. Germline V lookup: CDR1 SGHDN, CDR2 FVKESK. V lost 5 bases and J 4 bases, leaving 9 bases between the germline ends. The CDR3 loop spans 14 amino acids. The CDR3 is CASSRILYNSPLHF. CDR3 coding DNA: TGTGCCAGCAGCAGGATTCTTTATAATTCACCCCTCCACTTT.

The rearrangement uses TRBV6-2 or TRBV6-3 and TRBJ1-1; a possible D gene is TRBD1 (5 bases). The CDR3 runs 14 residues. CDR1 MNHEY and CDR2 SVGEGT come from the germline V gene. V lost 7 bases and J lost 3, with 15 bases in between. CDR3 sequence: CASTGWEQDTEAFF. CDR3 nucleotide sequence: TGTGCCAGCACAGGGTGGGAACAGGACACTGAAGCTTTCTTT.

This clonotype was observed many times. V and J are TRBV6-5 and TRBJ2-7; a possible D gene is TRBD1 (5 bases). The CDR3 is made up of 14 amino acids. Per the germline V gene, CDR1 is MNHEY and CDR2 is SVGAGI. V lost 3 bases and J 8 bases, leaving 17 bases between the germline ends. The CDR3 nucleotides read TGTGCCAGCAGTTATACCGACAGCACTACCCAGCAGTACTTC. As protein: CASSYTDSTTQQYF.